This entry is about one T cell receptor beta chain. What it binds is unknown. Sequencing targeted expressed TCRB transcripts, as all isolated RNA had been reverse transcribed. Sequenced by immunoSEQ multiplex PCR; TCRdb stores in-frame clones only, minus some. The table includes about 930,000 clones, 15% to 20% detected once. This entry comes from a study of beta chain features in type 1 diabetes. Study background: Healthy donors and patients had similar age, gender and cell yields.

Only one heparinised blood draw was taken per donor, and its volume averaged about 116 mL. Study-level findings and limits: Researchers cautioned that cDNA sequencing could over-represent cells with high TCR expression.

The receptor comes from a woman under 30 in good health. Sequencing used naive CD4+ T cells from blood.

The CDR3 DNA reads as TGTGCCAGCAGCTGGGACAGGACTCTAGGGCGGTACACCTTC. The encoded protein is CASSWDRTLGRYTF. J is TRBJ1-2 and V is TRBV5-4, with 8 bases that match TRBD1. With 3 bases clipped from V and 11 bases from J, the junction kept 12 bases outside the gene matches. The CDR3 consists of 14 residues. Germline-derived CDR1 and CDR2 are SGHNT and YYREEE (reference sequence).